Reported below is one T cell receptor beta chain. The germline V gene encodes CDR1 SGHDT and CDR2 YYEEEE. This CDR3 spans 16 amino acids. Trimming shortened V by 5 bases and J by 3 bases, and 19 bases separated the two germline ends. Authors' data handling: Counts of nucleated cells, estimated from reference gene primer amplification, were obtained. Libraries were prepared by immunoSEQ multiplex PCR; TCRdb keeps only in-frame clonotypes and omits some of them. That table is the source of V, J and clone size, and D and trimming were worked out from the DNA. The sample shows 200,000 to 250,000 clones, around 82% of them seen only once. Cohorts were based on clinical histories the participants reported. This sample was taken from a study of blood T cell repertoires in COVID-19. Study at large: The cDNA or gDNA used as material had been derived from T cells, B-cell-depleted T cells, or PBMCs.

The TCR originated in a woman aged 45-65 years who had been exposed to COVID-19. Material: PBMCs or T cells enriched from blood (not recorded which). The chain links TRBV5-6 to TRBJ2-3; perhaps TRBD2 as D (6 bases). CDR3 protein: CASSRRTSIATDTQYF. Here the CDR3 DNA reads TGTGCCAGCAGTCGGAGAACTAGCATTGCGACAGATACGCAGTATTTT.